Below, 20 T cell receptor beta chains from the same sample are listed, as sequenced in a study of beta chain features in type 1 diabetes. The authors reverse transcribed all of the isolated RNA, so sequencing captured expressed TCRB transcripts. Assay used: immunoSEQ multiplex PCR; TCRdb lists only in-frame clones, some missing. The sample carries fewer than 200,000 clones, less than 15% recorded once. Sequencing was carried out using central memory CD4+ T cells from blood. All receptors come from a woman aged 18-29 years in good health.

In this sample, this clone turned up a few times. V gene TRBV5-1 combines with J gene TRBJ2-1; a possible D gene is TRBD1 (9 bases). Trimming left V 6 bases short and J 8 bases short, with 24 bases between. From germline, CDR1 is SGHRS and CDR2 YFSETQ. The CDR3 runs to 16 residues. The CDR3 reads CASNTRGDRVFDEQFF. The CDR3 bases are TGCGCCAGCAATACGCGGGGGGACAGGGTCTTCGATGAGCAGTTCTTC. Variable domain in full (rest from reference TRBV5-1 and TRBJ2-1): KAGVTQTPRYLIKTRGQQVTLSCSPISGHRSVSWYQQTPGQGLQFLFEYFSETQRNKGNFPGRFSGRQFSNSRSEMNVSTLELGDSALYLCASNTRGDRVFDEQFFGPGTRLTVL.

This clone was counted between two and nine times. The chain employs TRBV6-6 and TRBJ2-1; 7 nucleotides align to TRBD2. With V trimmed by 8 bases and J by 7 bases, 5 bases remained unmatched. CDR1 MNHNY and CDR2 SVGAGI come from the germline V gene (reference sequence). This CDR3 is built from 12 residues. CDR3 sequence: CASRRGGNEQFF. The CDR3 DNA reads TGTGCCAGCCGACGCGGGGGAAATGAGCAGTTCTTC.

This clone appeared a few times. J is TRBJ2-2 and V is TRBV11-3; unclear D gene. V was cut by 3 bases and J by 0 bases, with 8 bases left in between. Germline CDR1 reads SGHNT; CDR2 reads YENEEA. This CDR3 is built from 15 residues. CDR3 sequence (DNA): TGTGCCAGCAGCTTGACCCAGGCGAACACCGGGGAGCTGTTTTTT. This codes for CASSLTQANTGELFF.

The CDR3, as DNA: TGTGCCTGGAGTGGTGACAGGGGGGATAGGGACGGCTACACCTTC. Encoded protein: CAWSGDRGDRDGYTF. The chain links TRBV30 to TRBJ1-2; 9 nucleotides align to TRBD1. The V gene end was trimmed by 1 base and the J gene end by 8 bases; junction bases not matched to a gene: 11. The CDR3 covers 15 residues. Germline V gives CDR1 GTSNPN, CDR2 SVGIG (reference sequence).

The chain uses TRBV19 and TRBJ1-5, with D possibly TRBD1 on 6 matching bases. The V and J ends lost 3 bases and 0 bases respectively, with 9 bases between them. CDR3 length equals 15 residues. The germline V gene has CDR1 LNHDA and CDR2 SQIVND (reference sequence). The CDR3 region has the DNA TGTGCCAGTAGTATGCAGGGGTATAGCAATCAGCCCCAGCATTTT. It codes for CASSMQGYSNQPQHF. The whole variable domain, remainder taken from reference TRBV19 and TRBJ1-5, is DGGITQSPKYLFRKEGQNVTLSCEQNLNHDAMYWYRQDPGQGLRLIYYSQIVNDFQKGDIAEGYSVSREKKESFPLTVTSAQKNPTAFYLCASSMQGYSNQPQHFGDGTRLSIL.

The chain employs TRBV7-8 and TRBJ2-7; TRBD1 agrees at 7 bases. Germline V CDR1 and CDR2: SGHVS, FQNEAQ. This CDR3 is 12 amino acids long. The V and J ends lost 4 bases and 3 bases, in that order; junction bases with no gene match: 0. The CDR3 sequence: CASSWTGYEQYF. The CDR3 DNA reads TGTGCCAGCAGCTGGACAGGCTACGAGCAGTACTTC.

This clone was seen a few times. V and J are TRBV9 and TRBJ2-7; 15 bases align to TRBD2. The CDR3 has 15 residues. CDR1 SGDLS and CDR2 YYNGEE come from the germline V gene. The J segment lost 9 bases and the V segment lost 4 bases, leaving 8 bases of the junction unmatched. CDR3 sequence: CASSTGLAGGLVQYF. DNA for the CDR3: TGTGCCAGCAGCACCGGACTAGCGGGAGGGCTGGTGCAGTACTTC.

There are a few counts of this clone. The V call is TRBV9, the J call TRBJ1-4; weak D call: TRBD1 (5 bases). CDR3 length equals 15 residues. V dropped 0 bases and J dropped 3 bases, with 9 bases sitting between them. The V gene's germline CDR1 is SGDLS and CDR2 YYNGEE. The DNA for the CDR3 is TGTGCCAGCAGCGTAGTAGGGGCTCCTAATGAAAAACTGTTTTTT. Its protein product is CASSVVGAPNEKLFF.

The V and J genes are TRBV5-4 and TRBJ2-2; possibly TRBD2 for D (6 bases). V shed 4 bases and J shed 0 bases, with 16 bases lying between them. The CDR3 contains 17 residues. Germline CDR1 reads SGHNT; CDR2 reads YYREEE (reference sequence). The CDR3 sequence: CASSPPGLESNTGELFF. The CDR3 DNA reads TGTGCCAGCAGCCCACCGGGACTCGAATCGAACACCGGGGAGCTGTTTTTT.

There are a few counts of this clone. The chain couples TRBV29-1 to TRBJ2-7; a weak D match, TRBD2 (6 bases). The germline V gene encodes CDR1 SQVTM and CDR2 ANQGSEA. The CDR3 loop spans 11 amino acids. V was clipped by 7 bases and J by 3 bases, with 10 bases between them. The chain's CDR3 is CSAGTVYEQYF. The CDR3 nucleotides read TGCAGCGCGGGGACTGTCTACGAGCAGTACTTC.

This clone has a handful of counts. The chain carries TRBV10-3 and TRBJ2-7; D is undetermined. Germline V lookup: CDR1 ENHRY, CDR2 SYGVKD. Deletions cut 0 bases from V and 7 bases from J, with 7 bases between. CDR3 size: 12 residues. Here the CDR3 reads CAISESRSEQYF. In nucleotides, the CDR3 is TGTGCCATCAGTGAGTCGAGGAGTGAGCAGTACTTC.

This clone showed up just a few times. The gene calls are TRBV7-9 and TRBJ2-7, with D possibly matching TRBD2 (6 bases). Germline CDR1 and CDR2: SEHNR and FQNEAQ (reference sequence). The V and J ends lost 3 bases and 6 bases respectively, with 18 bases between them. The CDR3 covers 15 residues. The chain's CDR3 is CASSFGLAGRGEQYF. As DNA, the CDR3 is TGTGCCAGCAGCTTTGGATTGGCGGGACGAGGCGAGCAGTACTTC.

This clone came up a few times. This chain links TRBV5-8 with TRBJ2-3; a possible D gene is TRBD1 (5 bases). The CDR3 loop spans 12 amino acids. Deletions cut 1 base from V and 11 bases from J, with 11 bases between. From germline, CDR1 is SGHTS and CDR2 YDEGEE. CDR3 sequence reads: CASSLITTGQYF. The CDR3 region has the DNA TGTGCCAGCAGCTTGATAACTACAGGGCAGTATTTT.

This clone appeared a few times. CDR3: CASSLETISGTQYF. The CDR3 coding sequence is TGCGCCAGCAGCTTGGAAACAATTTCGGGGACCCAGTACTTC. The chain links TRBV5-1 to TRBJ2-5; no reliable D call. Germline V gene sequence: CDR1 SGHRS, CDR2 YFSETQ. V dropped 0 bases and J dropped 7 bases, with 13 bases sitting between them. The CDR3 has 14 residues.

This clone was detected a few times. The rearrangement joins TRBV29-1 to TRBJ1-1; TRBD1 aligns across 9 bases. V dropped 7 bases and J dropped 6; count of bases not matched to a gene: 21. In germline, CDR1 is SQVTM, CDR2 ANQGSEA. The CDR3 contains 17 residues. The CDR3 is CSAAGVGRDRVIAEAFF. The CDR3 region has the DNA TGCAGCGCTGCGGGGGTTGGCCGGGACAGGGTTATCGCTGAAGCTTTCTTT.

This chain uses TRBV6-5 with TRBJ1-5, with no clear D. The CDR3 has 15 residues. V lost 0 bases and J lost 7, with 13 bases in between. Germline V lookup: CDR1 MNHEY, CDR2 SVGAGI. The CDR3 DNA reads TGTGCCAGCAGTTACTCGAAGGATGCGGGGCAGCCCCAGCATTTT. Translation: CASSYSKDAGQPQHF.

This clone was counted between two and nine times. CDR3 nucleotides: TGTGCCTGGAGTGTACTGCGGGAGAAGGGTGAGCAGTTCTTC. This gives the protein CAWSVLREKGEQFF. V is TRBV30 and J is TRBJ2-1; 7 bases are a match to TRBD2. The V segment lost 0 bases and the J segment 9 bases; nucleotides outside the gene matches: 8. The CDR3 covers 14 residues. Germline-derived CDR1 and CDR2 are GTSNPN and SVGIG (reference sequence).

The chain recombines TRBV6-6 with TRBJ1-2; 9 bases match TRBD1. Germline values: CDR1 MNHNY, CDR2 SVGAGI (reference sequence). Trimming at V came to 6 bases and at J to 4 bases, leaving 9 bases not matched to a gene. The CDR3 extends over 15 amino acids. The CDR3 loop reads CASREGQGLLYGYTF. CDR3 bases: TGTGCCAGCAGGGAGGGACAGGGCTTACTCTATGGCTACACCTTC.

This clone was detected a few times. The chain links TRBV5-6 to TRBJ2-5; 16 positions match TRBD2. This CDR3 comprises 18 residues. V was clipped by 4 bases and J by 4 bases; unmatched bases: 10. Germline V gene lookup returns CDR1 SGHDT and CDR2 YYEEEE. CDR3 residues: CASSKPGLAGGSGETQYF. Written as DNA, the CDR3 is TGTGCCAGCAGCAAGCCGGGACTAGCGGGAGGGTCGGGAGAGACCCAGTACTTC. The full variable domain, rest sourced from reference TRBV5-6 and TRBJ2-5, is DAGVTQSPTHLIKTRGQQVTLRCSPKSGHDTVSWYQQALGQGPQFIFQYYEEEERQRGNFPDRFSGHQFPNYSSELNVNALLLGDSALYLCASSKPGLAGGSGETQYFGPGTRLLVL.

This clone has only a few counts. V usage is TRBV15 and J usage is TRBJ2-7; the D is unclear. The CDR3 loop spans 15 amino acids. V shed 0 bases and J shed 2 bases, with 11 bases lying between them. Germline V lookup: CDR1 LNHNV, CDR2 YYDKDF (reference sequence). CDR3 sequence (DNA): TGTGCCACCAGCAGAGAAATCGGCGGAACCTACGAGCAGTACTTC. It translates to CATSREIGGTYEQYF. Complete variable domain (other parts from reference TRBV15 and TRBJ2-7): DAMVIQNPRYQVTQFGKPVTLSCSQTLNHNVMYWYQQKSSQAPKLLFHYYDKDFNNEADTPDNFQSRRPNTSFCFLDIRSPGLGDTAMYLCATSREIGGTYEQYFGPGTRLTVT.